This T cell receptor beta chain was recovered during a study of blood T cell repertoires in COVID-19. Across the study: Samples came from the United States, Italy and Spain, spanning acute and convalescent COVID-19. PBMCs, B-cell-depleted T cells, or T cells provided the cDNA or gDNA that made up the material.

How the authors handled the data: Estimates of nucleated cell counts were drawn from the amplification of reference gene primers. Sequenced by immunoSEQ multiplex PCR; TCRdb stores in-frame clones only, minus some. V and J calls and clone size come straight from that table; D and trimming were deduced from the DNA. Seen here are about 59,000 clones, less than 85% observed once, and the top ten hold less than 20%. This clone was counted a few times. The CDR3 is made up of 15 amino acids. Trimming cost V 2 bases and J 5 bases, with 15 bases left between them. Germline loops: CDR1 MDHEN, CDR2 SYDVKM. The TCR sequence derives from a woman aged 45-60 years with active or convalescent COVID-19. Source material: peripheral blood. The V and J genes are TRBV28 and TRBJ1-1, with no clear D. The CDR3 DNA is TGTGCCAGCAGTTTACACGGAGGACGGTCGACTGAAGCTTTCTTT. Its translation is CASSLHGGRSTEAFF. Full variable domain (rest looked up from reference TRBV28 and TRBJ1-1): DVKVTQSSRYLVKRTGEKVFLECVQDMDHENMFWYRQDPGLGLRLIYFSYDVKMKEKGDIPEGYSVSREKKERFSLILESASTNQTSMYLCASSLHGGRSTEAFFGQGTRLTVV.